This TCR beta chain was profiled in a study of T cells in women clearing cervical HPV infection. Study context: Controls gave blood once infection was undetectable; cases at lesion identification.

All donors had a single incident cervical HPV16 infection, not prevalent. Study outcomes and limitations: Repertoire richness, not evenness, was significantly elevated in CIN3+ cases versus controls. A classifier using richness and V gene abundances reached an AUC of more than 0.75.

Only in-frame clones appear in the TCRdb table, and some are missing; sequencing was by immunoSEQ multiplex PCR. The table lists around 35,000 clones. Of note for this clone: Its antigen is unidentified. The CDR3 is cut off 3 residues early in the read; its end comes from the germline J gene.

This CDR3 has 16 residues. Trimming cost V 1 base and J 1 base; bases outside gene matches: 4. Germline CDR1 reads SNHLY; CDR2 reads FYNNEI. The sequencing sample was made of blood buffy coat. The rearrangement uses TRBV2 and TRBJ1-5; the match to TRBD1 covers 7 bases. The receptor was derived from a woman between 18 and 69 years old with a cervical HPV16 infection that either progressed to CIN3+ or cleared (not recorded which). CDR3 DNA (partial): TGTGCCAGCAGTGAAGAGGCAGGGGGAAGCAATCAGCCC. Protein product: CASSEEAGGSNQP. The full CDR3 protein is CASSEEAGGSNQPQHF. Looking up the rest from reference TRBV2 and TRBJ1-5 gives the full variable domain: EPEVTQTPSHQVTQMGQEVILRCVPISNHLYFYWYRQILGQKVEFLVSFYNNEISEKSEIFDDQFSVERPDGSNFTLKIRSTKLEDSAMYFCASSEEAGGSNQPQHFGDGTRLSIL.